This TCR beta chain stems from a study of blood T cell repertoires in COVID-19. Methods used by the authors: The assay estimated nucleated cells by amplifying reference gene primers. TCRdb keeps only in-frame clones here, not all; method: immunoSEQ multiplex PCR. V, J and clone size are those of that table, while D and trimming were read from the DNA. Of 300,000 to 400,000 clones detected, over 70% appear once; the ten largest clones hold more than 5%. This clone was recorded only once. The material sequenced was PBMCs or T cells enriched from blood (not recorded which). The sequence was obtained from a man aged 25 to 40 who had recovered from COVID-19.

DNA of the CDR3: TGTGCCAGCAGCCGCGATCTGGGACAGGGGATCTATGGCTACACCTTC. This codes for CASSRDLGQGIYGYTF. The genes are TRBV5-5 and TRBJ1-2, with 10 bases that match TRBD1. The CDR3 is 16 amino acids. Germline-derived CDR1 and CDR2 are SGHKS and YYEKEE (reference sequence). V was clipped by 4 bases and J by 4 bases; unmatched bases: 10. Combining the CDR3 with reference TRBV5-5 and TRBJ1-2 gives the whole variable domain DAGVTQSPTHLIKTRGQQVTLRCSPISGHKSVSWYQQVLGQGPQFIFQYYEKEERGRGNFPDRFSARQFPNYSSELNVNALLLGDSALYLCASSRDLGQGIYGYTFGSGTRLTVV.